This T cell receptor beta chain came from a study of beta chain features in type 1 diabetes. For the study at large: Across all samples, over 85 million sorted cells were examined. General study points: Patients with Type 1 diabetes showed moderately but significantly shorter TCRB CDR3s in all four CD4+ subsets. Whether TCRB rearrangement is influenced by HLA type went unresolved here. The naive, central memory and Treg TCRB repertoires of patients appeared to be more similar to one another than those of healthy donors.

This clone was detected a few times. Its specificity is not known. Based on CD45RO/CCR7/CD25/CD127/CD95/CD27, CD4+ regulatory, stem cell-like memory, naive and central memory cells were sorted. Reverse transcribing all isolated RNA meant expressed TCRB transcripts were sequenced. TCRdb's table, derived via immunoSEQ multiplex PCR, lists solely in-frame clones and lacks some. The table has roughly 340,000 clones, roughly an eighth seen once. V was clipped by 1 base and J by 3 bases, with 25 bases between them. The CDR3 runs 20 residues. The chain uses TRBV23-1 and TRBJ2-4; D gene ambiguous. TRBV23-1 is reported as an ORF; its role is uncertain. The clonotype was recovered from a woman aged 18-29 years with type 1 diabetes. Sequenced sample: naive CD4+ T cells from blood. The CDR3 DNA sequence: TGCGCCAGCAGTCAATATTGGGCCCCCGAGCTCGGAAGGTTCAAAAACATTCAGTACTTC. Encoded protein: CASSQYWAPELGRFKNIQYF.